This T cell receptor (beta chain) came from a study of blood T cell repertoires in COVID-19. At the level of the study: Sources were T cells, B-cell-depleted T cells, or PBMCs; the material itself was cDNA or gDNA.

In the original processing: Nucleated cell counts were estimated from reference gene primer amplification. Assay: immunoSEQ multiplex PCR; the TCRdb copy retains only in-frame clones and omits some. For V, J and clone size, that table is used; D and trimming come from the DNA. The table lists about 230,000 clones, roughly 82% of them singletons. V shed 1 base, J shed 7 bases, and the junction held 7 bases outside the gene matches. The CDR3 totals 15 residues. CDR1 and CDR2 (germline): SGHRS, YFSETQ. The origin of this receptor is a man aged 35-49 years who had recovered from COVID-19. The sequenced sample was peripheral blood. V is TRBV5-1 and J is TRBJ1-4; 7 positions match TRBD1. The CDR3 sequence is CASSLLSSGGEKLFF. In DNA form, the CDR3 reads TGCGCCAGCAGCTTGTTGTCGTCAGGGGGTGAAAAACTGTTTTTT.